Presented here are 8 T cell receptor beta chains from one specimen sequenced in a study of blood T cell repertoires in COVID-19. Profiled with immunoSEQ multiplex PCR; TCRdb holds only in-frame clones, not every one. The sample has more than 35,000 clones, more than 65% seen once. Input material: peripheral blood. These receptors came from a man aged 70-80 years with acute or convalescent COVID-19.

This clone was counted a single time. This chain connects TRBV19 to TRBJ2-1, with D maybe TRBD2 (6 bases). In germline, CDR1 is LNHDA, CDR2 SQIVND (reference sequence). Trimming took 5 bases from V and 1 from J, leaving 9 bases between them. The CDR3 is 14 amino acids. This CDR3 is CASSYRESYNEQFF. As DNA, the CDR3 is TGTGCCAGTAGTTACCGGGAGTCCTACAATGAGCAGTTCTTC.

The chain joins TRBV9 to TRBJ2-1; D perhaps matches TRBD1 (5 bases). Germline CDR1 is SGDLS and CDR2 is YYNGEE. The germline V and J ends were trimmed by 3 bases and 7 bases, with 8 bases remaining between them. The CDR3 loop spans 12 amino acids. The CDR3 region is CASSARQNEQFF. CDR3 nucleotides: TGTGCCAGCAGCGCCCGACAGAATGAGCAGTTCTTC. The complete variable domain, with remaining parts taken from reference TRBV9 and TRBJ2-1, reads DSGVTQTPKHLITATGQRVTLRCSPRSGDLSVYWYQQSLDQGLQFLIQYYNGEERAKGNILERFSAQQFPDLHSELNLSSLELGDSALYFCASSARQNEQFFGPGTRLTVL.

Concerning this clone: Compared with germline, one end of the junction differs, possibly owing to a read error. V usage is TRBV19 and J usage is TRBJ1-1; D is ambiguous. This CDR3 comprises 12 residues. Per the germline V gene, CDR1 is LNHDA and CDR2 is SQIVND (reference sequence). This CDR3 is CASSIGGSEGFF. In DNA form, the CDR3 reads TGTGCCAGTAGTATTGGAGGGTCCGAAGGTTTCTTT.

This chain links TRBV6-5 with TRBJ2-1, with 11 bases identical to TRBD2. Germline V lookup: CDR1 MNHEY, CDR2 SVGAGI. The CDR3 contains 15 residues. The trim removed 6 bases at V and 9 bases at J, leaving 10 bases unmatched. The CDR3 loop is CASSPLAGDFGEQFF. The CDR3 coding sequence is TGTGCCAGCAGCCCACTAGCGGGAGATTTCGGTGAGCAGTTCTTC.

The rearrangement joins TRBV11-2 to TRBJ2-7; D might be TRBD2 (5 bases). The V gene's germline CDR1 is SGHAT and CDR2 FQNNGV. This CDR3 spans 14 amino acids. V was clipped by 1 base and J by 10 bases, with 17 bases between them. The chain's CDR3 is CASSLVIAEENQYF. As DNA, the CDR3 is TGTGCCAGCAGCTTAGTTATTGCGGAGGAGAATCAGTACTTC.

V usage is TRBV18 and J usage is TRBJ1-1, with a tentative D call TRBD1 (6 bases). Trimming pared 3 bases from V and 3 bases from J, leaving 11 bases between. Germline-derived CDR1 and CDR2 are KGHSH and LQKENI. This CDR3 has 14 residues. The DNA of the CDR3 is TGTGCCAGCTCACCGACTTCAGGGGACACTGAAGCTTTCTTT. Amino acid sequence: CASSPTSGDTEAFF.

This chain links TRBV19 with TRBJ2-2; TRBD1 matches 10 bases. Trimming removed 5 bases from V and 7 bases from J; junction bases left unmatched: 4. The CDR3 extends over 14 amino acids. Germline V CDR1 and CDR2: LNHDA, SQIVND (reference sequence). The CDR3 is CASSSGQGIGELFF. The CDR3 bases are TGTGCCAGTAGTTCGGGACAGGGGATCGGGGAGCTGTTTTTT.

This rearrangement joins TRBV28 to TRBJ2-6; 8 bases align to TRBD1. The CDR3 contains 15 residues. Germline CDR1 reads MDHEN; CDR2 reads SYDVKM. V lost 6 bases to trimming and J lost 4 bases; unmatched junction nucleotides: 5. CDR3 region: CASSRTGTGANVLTF. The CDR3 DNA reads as TGTGCCAGCAGCCGGACAGGGACGGGGGCCAACGTCCTGACTTTC.